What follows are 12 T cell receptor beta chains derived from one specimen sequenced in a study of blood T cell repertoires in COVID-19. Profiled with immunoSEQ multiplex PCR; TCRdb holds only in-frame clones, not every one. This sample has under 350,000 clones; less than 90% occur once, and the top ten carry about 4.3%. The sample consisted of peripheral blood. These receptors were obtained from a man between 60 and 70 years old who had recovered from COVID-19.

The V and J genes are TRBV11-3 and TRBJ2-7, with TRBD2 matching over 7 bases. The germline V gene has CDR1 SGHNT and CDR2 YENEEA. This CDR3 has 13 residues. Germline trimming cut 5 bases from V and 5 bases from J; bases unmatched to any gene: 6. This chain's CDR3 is CASSPSGGDEQYF. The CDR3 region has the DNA TGTGCCAGCAGCCCTAGTGGGGGGGACGAGCAGTACTTC. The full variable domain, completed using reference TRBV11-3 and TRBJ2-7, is EAGVVQSPRYKIIEKKQPVAFWCNPISGHNTLYWYLQNLGQGPELLIRYENEEAVDDSQLPKDRFSAERLKGVDSTLKIQPAELGDSAVYLCASSPSGGDEQYFGPGTRLTVT.

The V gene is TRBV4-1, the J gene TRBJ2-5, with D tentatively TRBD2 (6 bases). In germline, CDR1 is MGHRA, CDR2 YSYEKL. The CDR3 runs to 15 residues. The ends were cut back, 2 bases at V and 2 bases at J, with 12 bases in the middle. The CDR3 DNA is TGCGCCAGCAGCCAATCCGGGAGACTGCAAGAGACCCAGTACTTC. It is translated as CASSQSGRLQETQYF.

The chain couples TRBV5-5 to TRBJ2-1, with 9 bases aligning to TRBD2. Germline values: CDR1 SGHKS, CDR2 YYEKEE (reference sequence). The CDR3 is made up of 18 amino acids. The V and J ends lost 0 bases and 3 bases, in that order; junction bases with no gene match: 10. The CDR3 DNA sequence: TGTGCCAGCAGCTTGGTACTAGCGGGCCGGGGTGACTACAATGAGCAGTTCTTC. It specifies CASSLVLAGRGDYNEQFF.

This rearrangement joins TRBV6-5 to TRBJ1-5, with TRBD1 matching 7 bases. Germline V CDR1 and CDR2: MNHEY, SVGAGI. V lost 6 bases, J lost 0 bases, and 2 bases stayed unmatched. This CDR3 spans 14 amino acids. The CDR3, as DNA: TGTGCCAGCAGGGGACAGTATAGCAATCAGCCCCAGCATTTT. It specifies CASRGQYSNQPQHF.

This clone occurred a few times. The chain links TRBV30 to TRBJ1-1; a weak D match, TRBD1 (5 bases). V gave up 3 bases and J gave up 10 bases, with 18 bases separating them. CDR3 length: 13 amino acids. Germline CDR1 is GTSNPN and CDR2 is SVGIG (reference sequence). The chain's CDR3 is CAWSDTLVGGAFF. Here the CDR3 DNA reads TGTGCCTGGAGCGATACCCTTGTGGGGGGAGCTTTCTTT.

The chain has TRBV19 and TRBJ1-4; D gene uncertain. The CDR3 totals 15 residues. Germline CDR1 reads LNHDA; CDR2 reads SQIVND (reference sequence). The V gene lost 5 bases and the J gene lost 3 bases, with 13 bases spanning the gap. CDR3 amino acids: CASSVSLHSNEKLFF. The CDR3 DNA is TGTGCCAGTAGTGTCTCGCTGCACTCTAATGAAAAACTGTTTTTT.

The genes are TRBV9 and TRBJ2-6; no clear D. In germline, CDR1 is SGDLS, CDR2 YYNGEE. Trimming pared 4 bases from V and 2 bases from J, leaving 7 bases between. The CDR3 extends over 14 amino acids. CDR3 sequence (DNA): TGTGCCAGCAGCCCTATGACTGGGGCCAACGTCCTGACTTTC. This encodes CASSPMTGANVLTF.

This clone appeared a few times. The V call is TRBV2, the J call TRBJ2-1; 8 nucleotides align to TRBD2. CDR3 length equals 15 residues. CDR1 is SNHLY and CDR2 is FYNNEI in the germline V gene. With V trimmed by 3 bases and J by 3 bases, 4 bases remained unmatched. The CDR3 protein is CASSEDRGGYNEQFF. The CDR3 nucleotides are TGTGCCAGCAGTGAGGATCGGGGGGGCTACAATGAGCAGTTCTTC.

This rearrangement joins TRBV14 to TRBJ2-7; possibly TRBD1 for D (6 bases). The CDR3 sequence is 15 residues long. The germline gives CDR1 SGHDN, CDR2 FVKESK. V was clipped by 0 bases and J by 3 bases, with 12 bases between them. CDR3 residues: CASSQDLKDSYEQYF. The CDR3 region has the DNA TGTGCCAGCAGCCAAGATCTTAAGGACAGCTACGAGCAGTACTTC.

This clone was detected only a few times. The CDR3 nucleotides are TGTGCCAGCAGTAGCTTATATTCCGGGACAGGCTCCTATGGGGGCACCTTC. Residues: CASSSLYSGTGSYGGTF. The gene calls are TRBV28 and TRBJ1-2; 8 bases fit TRBD1. CDR1 and CDR2 from the germline V gene are MDHEN and SYDVKM. Trimming at V came to 5 bases and at J to 13 bases, leaving 24 bases not matched to a gene. This CDR3 has 17 amino acids.

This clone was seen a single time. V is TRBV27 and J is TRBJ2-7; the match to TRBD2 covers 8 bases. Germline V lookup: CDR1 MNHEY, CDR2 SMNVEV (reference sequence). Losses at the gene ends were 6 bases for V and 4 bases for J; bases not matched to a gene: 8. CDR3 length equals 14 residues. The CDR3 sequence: CASRGGGKGYEQYF. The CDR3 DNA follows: TGTGCCAGCAGGGGCGGGGGGAAGGGGTACGAGCAGTACTTC.

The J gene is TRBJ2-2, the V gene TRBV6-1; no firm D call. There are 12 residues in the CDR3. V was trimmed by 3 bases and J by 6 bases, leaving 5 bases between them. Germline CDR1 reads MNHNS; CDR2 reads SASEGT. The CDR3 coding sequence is TGTGCCAGCAGTGAGCGTTCCGGGGAGCTGTTTTTT. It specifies CASSERSGELFF.